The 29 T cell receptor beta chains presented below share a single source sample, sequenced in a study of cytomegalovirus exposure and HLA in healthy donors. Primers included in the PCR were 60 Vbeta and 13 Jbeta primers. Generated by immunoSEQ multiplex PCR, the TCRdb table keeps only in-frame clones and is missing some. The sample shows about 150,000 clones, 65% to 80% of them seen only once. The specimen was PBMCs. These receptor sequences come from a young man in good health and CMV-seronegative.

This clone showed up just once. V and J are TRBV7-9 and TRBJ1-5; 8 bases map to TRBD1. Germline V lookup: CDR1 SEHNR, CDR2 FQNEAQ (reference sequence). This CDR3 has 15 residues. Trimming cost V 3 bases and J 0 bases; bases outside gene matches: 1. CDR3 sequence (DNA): TGTGCCAGCAGCTTCGGACAGGGTAGCAATCAGCCCCAGCATTTT. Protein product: CASSFGQGSNQPQHF.

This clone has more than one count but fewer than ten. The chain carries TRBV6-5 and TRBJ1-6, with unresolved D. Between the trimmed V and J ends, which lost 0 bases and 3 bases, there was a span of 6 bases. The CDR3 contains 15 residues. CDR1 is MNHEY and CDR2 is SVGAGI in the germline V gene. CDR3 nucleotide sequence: TGTGCCAGCAGTTACTCACAGTTCTATAATTCACCCCTCCACTTT. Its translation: CASSYSQFYNSPLHF.

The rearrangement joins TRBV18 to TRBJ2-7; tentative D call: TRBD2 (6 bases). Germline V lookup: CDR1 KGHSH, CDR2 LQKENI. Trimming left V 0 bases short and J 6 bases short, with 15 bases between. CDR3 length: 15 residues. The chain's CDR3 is CASSPPGRPGGEQYF. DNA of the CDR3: TGTGCCAGCTCACCACCGGGAAGGCCCGGGGGCGAGCAGTACTTC.

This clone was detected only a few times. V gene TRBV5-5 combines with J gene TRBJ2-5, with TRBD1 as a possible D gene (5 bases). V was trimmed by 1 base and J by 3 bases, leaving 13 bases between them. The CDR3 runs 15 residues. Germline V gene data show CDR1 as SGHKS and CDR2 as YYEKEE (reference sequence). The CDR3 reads CASSLIVGREETQYF. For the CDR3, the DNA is TGTGCCAGCAGCTTGATCGTAGGCAGGGAAGAGACCCAGTACTTC.

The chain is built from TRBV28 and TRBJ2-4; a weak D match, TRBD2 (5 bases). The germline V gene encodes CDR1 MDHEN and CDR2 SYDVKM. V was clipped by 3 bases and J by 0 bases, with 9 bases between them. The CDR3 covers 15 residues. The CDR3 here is CASSLTTLAKNIQYF. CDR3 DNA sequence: TGTGCCAGCAGTTTGACTACCCTAGCCAAAAACATTCAGTACTTC.

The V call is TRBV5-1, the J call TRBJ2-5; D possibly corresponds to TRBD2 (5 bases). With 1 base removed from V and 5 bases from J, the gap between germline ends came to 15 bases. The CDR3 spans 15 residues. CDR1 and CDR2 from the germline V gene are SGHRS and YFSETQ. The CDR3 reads CASSLFLANSETQYF. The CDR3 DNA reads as TGCGCCAGCAGCTTGTTTCTAGCTAATTCCGAGACCCAGTACTTC.

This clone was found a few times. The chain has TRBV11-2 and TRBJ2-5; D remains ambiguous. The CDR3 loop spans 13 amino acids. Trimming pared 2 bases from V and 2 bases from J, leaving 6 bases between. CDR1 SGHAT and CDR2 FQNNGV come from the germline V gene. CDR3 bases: TGTGCCAGCAGCTTAACTCATCAAGAGACCCAGTACTTC. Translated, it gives CASSLTHQETQYF.

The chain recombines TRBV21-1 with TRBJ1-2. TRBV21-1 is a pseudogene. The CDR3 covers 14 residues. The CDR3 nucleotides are TGTGCCAGCAGCCATAAAGGGGGGGGAGGCGGCTACACCTTC. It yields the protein CASSHKGGGGGYTF.

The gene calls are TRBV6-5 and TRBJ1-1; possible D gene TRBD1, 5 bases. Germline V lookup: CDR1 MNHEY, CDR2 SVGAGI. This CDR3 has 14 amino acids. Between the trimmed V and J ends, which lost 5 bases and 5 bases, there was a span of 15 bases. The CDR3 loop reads CASSIKSGGTEAFF. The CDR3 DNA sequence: TGTGCCAGCAGTATAAAGTCGGGGGGGACTGAAGCTTTCTTT.

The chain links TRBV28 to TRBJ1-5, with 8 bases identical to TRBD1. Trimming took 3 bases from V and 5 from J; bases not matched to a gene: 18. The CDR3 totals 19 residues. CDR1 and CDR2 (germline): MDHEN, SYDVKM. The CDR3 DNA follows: TGTGCCAGCAGTTTCCCCCTCCTTGGGTGGGACAGGTCTTATCAGCCCCAGCATTTT. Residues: CASSFPLLGWDRSYQPQHF.

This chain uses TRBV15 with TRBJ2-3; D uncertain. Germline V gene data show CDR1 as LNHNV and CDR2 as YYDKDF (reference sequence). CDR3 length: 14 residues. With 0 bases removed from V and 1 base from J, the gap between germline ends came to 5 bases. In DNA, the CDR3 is TGTGCCACCAGCAGAGATCGGGGCACAGATACGCAGTATTTT. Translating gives CATSRDRGTDTQYF. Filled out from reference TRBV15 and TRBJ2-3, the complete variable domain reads DAMVIQNPRYQVTQFGKPVTLSCSQTLNHNVMYWYQQKSSQAPKLLFHYYDKDFNNEADTPDNFQSRRPNTSFCFLDIRSPGLGDTAMYLCATSRDRGTDTQYFGPGTRLTVL.

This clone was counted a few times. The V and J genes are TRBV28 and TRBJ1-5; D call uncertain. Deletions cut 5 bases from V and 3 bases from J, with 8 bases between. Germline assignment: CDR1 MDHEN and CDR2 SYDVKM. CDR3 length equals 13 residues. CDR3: CASSQLLNQPQHF. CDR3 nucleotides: TGTGCCAGCAGTCAATTACTCAATCAGCCCCAGCATTTT.

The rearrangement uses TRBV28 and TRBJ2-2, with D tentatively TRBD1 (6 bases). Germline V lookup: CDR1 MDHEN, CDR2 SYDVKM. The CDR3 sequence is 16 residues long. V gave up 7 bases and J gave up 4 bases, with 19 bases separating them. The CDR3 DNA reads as TGTGCCAGCATCGAATGGACAGCCTTTTCCACCGGGGAGCTGTTTTTT. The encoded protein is CASIEWTAFSTGELFF.

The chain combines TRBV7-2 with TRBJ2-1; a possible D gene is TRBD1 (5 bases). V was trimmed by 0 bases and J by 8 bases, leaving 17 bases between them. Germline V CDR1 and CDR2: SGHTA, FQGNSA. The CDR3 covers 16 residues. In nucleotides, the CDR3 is TGTGCCAGCAGCTTAGCAGGGTGGAAGGGGAAGGATGAGCAGTTCTTC. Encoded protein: CASSLAGWKGKDEQFF. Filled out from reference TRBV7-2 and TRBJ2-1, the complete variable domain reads GAGVSQSPSNKVTEKGKDVELRCDPISGHTALYWYRQSLGQGLEFLIYFQGNSAPDKSGLPSDRFSAERTGGSVSTLTIQRTQQEDSAVYLCASSLAGWKGKDEQFFGPGTRLTVL.

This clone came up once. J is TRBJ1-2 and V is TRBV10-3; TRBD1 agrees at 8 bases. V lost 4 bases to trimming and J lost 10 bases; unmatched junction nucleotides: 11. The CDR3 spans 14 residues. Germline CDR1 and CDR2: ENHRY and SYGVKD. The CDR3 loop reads CAISVPGGTSHYTF. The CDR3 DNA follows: TGTGCCATCAGTGTCCCAGGGGGCACGTCTCACTACACCTTC.

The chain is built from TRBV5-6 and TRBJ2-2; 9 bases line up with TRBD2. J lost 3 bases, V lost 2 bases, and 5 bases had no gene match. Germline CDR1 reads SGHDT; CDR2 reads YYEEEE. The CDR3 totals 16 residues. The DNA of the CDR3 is TGTGCCAGCAGCTTACCTCTAGCGGGGTACACCGGGGAGCTGTTTTTT. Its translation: CASSLPLAGYTGELFF.

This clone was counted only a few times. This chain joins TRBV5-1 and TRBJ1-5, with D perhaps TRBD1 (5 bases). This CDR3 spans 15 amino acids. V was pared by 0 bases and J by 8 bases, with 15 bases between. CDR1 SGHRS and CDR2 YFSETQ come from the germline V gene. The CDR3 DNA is TGCGCCAGCAGCTTGGTAGGACTCCCGGGGGAGCCCCAGCATTTT. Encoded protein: CASSLVGLPGEPQHF.

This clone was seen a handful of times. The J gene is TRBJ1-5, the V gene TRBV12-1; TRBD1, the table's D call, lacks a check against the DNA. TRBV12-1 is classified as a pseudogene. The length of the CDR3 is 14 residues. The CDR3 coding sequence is TGTGCCAGCAGCTCACCGACAGGAAACCAGCCCCAGCATTTT. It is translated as CASSSPTGNQPQHF.

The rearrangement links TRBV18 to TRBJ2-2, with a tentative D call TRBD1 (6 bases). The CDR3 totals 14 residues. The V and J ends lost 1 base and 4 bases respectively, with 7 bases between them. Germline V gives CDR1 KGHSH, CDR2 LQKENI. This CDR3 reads CASSPLDSTGELFF. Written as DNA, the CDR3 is TGTGCCAGCTCACCACTGGACAGCACCGGGGAGCTGTTTTTT. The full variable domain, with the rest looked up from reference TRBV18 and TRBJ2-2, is NAGVMQNPRHLVRRRGQEARLRCSPMKGHSHVYWYRQLPEEGLKFMVYLQKENIIDESGMPKERFSAEFPKEGPSILRIQQVVRGDSAAYFCASSPLDSTGELFFGEGSRLTVL.

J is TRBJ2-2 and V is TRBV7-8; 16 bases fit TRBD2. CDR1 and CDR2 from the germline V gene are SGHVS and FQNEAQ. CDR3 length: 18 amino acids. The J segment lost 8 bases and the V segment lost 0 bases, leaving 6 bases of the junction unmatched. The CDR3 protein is CASSLAGLAGGPEGELFF. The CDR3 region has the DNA TGTGCCAGCAGCTTAGCGGGACTAGCGGGGGGGCCGGAGGGGGAGCTGTTTTTT.

The DNA of the CDR3 is TGTGCCAGCAGCCCAGGGACAGGGGTGGTCCATGAAAAACTGTTTTTT. It encodes CASSPGTGVVHEKLFF. The rearrangement uses TRBV7-9 and TRBJ1-4; TRBD1 aligns across 10 bases. Germline values: CDR1 SEHNR, CDR2 FQNEAQ (reference sequence). This CDR3 region has 16 residues. V was pared by 5 bases and J by 6 bases, with 9 bases of the junction left unmatched.

CDR3 residues: CASSLEVAGAHTDTQYF. CDR3 DNA sequence: TGTGCCAGCAGTTTAGAGGTAGCGGGGGCGCACACAGATACGCAGTATTTT. The V call is TRBV28, the J call TRBJ2-3, with 9 nucleotides matching TRBD2. CDR3 length: 17 amino acids. CDR1 and CDR2 from the germline V gene are MDHEN and SYDVKM. V lost 2 bases to trimming and J lost 2 bases; unmatched junction nucleotides: 8.

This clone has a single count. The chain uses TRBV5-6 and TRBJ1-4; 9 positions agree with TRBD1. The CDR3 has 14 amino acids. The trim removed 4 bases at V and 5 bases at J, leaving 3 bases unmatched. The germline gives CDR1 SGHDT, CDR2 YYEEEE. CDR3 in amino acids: CASSTGQGNEKLFF. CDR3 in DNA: TGTGCCAGCAGCACCGGACAGGGGAATGAAAAACTGTTTTTT.

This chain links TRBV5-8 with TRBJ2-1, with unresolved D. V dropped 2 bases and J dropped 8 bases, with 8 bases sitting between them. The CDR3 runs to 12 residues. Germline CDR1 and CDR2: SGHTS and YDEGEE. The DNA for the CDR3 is TGTGCCAGCAGCTTACTCTATGATGAGCAGTTCTTC. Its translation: CASSLLYDEQFF.

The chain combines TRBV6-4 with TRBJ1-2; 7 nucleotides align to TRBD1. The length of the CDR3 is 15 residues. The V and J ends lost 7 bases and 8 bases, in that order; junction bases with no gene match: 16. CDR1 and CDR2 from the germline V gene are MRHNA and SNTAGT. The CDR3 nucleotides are TGTGCCAGCAAGTCGGGACAGCGGAAATTGGAAGGCTACACCTTC. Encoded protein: CASKSGQRKLEGYTF.

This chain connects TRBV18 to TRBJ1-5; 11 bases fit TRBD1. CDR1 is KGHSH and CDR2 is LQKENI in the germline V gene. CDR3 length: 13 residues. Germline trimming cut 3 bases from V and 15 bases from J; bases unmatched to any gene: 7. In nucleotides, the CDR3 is TGTGCCAGCTCACCCGAGGGACAGGGGGGCCGGCATTTT. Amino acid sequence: CASSPEGQGGRHF.

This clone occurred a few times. Here the CDR3 reads CASSFSPSSGNTIYF. CDR3 coding DNA: TGTGCCAGCAGCTTTAGCCCGAGCTCTGGAAACACCATATATTTT. The chain combines TRBV5-8 with TRBJ1-3; D is undetermined. V was cut by 2 bases and J by 0 bases, with 9 bases left in between. The CDR3 has 15 amino acids. Germline CDR1 reads SGHTS; CDR2 reads YDEGEE.

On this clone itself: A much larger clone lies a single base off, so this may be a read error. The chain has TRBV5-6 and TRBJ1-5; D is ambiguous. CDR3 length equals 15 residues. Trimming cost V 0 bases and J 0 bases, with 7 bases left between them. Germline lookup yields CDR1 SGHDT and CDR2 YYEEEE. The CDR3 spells CASSLGGFSNQPQHF. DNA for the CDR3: TGTGCCAGCAGCTTGGGAGGGTTTAGCAATCAGCCCCAGCATTTT.

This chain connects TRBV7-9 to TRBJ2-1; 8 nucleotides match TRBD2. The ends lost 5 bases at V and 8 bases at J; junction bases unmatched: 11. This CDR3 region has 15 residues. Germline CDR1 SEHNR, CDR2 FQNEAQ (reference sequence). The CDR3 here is CASSQLQAGAYEQFF. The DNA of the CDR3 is TGTGCCAGCAGCCAACTCCAAGCGGGGGCATATGAGCAGTTCTTC.